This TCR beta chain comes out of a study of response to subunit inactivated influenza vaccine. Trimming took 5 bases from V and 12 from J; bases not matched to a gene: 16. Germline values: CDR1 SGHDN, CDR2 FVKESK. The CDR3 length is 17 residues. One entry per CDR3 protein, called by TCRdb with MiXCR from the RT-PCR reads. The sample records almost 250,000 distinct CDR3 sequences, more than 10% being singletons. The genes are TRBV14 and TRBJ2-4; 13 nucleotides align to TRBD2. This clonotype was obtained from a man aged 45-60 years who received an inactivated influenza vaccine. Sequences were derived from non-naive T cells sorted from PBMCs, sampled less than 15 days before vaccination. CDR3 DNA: TGTGCCAGCAGCGAGACCGGGACTAGCGGGAAAAGATCCAGTCAGTACTTC. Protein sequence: CASSETGTSGKRSSQYF.